This is a list of T cell receptor beta chains from one sample in a study of cytomegalovirus exposure and HLA in healthy donors. This table comes from immunoSEQ multiplex PCR, and its TCRdb copy is limited to in-frame clones, with some not included. The sample has about 99,000 clones. The sequenced sample consisted of PBMCs. These receptors were collected from a man aged 35 to 55 in good health and CMV-seronegative. Both conserved end residues are part of each CDR3. The D gene is left open where the match is weak.

TRBJ1-1	TRBV5-1	-	CASSADNDRTEAFF	TGCGCCAGCAGCGCGGATAACGACAGGACTGAAGCTTTCTTT
TRBJ1-1	TRBV10-1	-	CASSGARDMNTEAFF	TGCGCCAGCAGTGGGGCAAGGGACATGAACACTGAAGCTTTCTTT
TRBJ2-7	TRBV2	TRBD1	CASSEVDREYF	TGTGCCAGCAGTGAAGTCGACAGGGAGTACTTC
TRBJ2-5	TRBV19	TRBD2	CASSMSGRVETQYF	TGTGCCAGTAGTATGAGCGGGAGGGTAGAGACCCAGTACTTC
TRBJ1-3	TRBV6-6	-	CASIGTGLRNTIYF	TGTGCCAGCATCGGTACAGGGCTTAGGAACACCATATATTTT
TRBJ2-5	TRBV19	-	CASQGRQETQYF	TGTGCCAGTCAAGGGAGACAAGAGACCCAGTACTTC
TRBJ1-1	TRBV18	-	CASSQGQRNTEAFF	TGTGCCAGCTCACAGGGACAAAGGAACACTGAAGCTTTCTTT
TRBJ2-3	TRBV6-1	-	CASTRGGPDTQYF	TGTGCCAGCACCCGCGGAGGCCCAGATACGCAGTATTTT
TRBJ2-7	TRBV25-1	-	CASRGSYEQYF	TGTGCCAGCCGGGGATCCTACGAGCAGTACTTC
TRBJ1-2	TRBV27	TRBD1	CASSLSEGAVGYTF	TGTGCCAGCAGTTTATCGGAGGGGGCAGTTGGCTACACCTTC
TRBJ1-5	TRBV27	-	CASSLSLSNQPQHF	TGTGCCAGCAGTTTATCGCTAAGCAATCAGCCCCAGCATTTT
TRBJ2-7	TRBV4-3	-	CASSPRAGDYKQYF	TGCGCCAGCAGCCCCCGAGCGGGTGATTACAAGCAGTACTTC
TRBJ2-7	TRBV19	-	CASSTGYEQYF	TGTGCCAGTAGCACCGGTTACGAGCAGTACTTC
TRBJ2-3	TRBV4-1	-	CASSQEMQGSDTQYF	TGCGCCAGCAGCCAAGAGATGCAGGGGTCAGATACGCAGTATTTT
TRBJ1-2	TRBV30	-	CAWSVWAAANYGYTF	TGTGCCTGGAGTGTTTGGGCAGCAGCTAACTATGGCTACACCTTC
TRBJ1-1	TRBV2	TRBD1	CASSEQGVTEAFF	TGTGCCAGCAGTGAACAGGGGGTCACTGAAGCTTTCTTT
TRBJ2-1	TRBV29-1	TRBD2	CSVEASGLLNEQFF	TGCAGCGTTGAGGCTAGCGGTCTTCTTAATGAGCAGTTCTTC
TRBJ2-7	TRBV11-3	TRBD2	CASKAEGTSGRNQIYEQYF	TGTGCCAGCAAGGCCGAAGGGACTAGCGGGAGGAACCAAATCTACGAGCAGTACTTC
TRBJ2-1	TRBV28	TRBD2	CASLGLAEISYNEQFF	TGTGCCTCACTTGGGCTAGCGGAAATCTCCTACAATGAGCAGTTCTTC
TRBJ2-7	TRBV30	-	CACDRHQLRYEQHF	TGTGCCTGTGACAGGCACCAGCTCCGCTACGAGCAGCACTTC
TRBJ2-2	TRBV7-6	TRBD1	CASSSGQDLGELFF	TGTGCCAGCAGCTCTGGACAGGACCTCGGGGAGCTGTTTTTT
TRBJ2-7	TRBV19	TRBD1	CASSGDRARYEQYF	TGTGCCAGTAGTGGGGACAGGGCCCGCTACGAGCAGTACTTC
TRBJ1-3	TRBV5-1	-	CASSLAGQGFGNTIYF	TGCGCCAGCAGCTTGGCGGGTCAGGGGTTTGGAAACACCATATATTTT
TRBJ1-1	TRBV2	TRBD1	CASSNRDRVNTEAFF	TGTGCCAGCAGTAACCGGGACAGGGTGAACACTGAAGCTTTCTTT
TRBJ1-6	TRBV27	-	CASSYSGLNSPLHF	TGTGCCAGCAGTTATTCAGGGCTCAATTCACCCCTCCACTTT
TRBJ2-7	TRBV9	-	CASSVEGSSYEQYF	TGTGCCAGCAGCGTAGAGGGGTCCTCCTACGAGCAGTACTTC
TRBJ1-5	TRBV6-5	-	CASSEGDTSNQPQHF	TGTGCCAGCTCTGAAGGGGATACTAGCAATCAGCCCCAGCATTTT
TRBJ2-3	TRBV6-4	-	CASSDSLTDTQYF	TGTGCCAGCAGTGACTCTCTCACAGATACGCAGTATTTT
TRBJ2-2	TRBV18	-	CASSPRSVSSTGELFF	TGTGCCAGCTCACCGAGGTCAGTGAGCAGCACCGGGGAGCTGTTTTTT
TRBJ1-6	TRBV30	-	CAWSHSLEWSSNSPLHF	TGTGCCTGGAGTCATTCATTGGAGTGGAGTTCCAATTCACCCCTCCACTTT
TRBJ2-2	TRBV5-5	TRBD2	CASSEGTRIVGELFF	TGTGCCAGCAGCGAAGGGACTAGGATTGTCGGGGAGCTGTTTTTT
TRBJ2-2	TRBV30	-	CAWSGTSNTGELFF	TGTGCCTGGTCCGGGACATCCAACACCGGGGAGCTGTTTTTT
TRBJ1-5	TRBV29-1	-	CSVGGGRQPQHF	TGCAGCGTTGGGGGAGGGAGGCAGCCCCAGCATTTT
TRBJ2-5	TRBV7-8	-	CASSPRGRETQYF	TGTGCCAGCAGCCCCAGGGGCCGAGAGACCCAGTACTTC
TRBJ1-4	TRBV5-1	-	CASSQGAGGNEKLFF	TGCGCCAGCAGCCAAGGGGCGGGAGGAAATGAAAAACTGTTTTTT
TRBJ2-3	TRBV2	TRBD2	CASNTGGDTQYF	TGTGCCAGCAATACGGGGGGAGATACGCAGTATTTT
TRBJ2-5	TRBV6-1	TRBD1	CASSVRGPETQYF	TGTGCCAGCAGTGTTAGGGGGCCAGAGACCCAGTACTTC
TRBJ2-7	TRBV10-2	-	CASSESWGPYEQYF	TGCGCCAGCAGTGAGTCCTGGGGCCCCTACGAGCAGTACTTC
TRBJ2-3	TRBV5-1	-	CASSLSLQGAGTDTQYF	TGCGCCAGCAGCTTGTCCCTTCAGGGCGCCGGCACAGATACGCAGTATTTT
TRBJ1-2	TRBV6-6	-	CASNPGAVGYTF	TGTGCCAGCAACCCGGGAGCGGTCGGCTACACCTTC
TRBJ1-5	TRBV28	-	CASTPGGVNQPQHF	TGTGCCAGCACCCCGGGGGGGGTCAATCAGCCCCAGCATTTT
TRBJ1-5	TRBV6-1	TRBD1	CASRESWTGLNQPQHF	TGTGCCAGCAGGGAAAGCTGGACAGGCCTCAATCAGCCCCAGCATTTT
TRBJ2-6	TRBV6-6	TRBD1	CASSLTGDSGANVLTF	TGTGCCAGCAGCCTGACAGGGGACAGTGGGGCCAACGTCCTGACTTTC
TRBJ2-7	TRBV2	TRBD2	CASRGTSGGSSYEQYF	TGTGCCAGCAGGGGGACTAGCGGGGGGAGCTCCTACGAGCAGTACTTC
TRBJ1-1	TRBV19	-	CASLMTGLNTEAFF	TGTGCCAGTCTAATGACAGGTCTTAACACTGAAGCTTTCTTT
TRBJ2-7	TRBV18	-	CASSAEQYEQYF	TGTGCCAGCTCAGCGGAGCAGTACGAGCAGTACTTC
TRBJ1-6	TRBV19	TRBD1	CASSISGTGVSPLHF	TGTGCCAGTAGTATCAGTGGGACAGGGGTCTCACCCCTCCACTTT
TRBJ1-5	TRBV7-2	TRBD1	CASSLVDRGPNQPQHF	TGTGCCAGCAGCTTAGTCGACAGGGGACCCAATCAGCCCCAGCATTTT
TRBJ2-7	TRBV18	TRBD2	CASSPLLAGGGYEQYF	TGTGCCAGCTCACCGTTACTAGCGGGAGGTGGGTACGAGCAGTACTTC
TRBJ2-2	TRBV5-1	-	CASSLDRAPGELFF	TGCGCCAGCAGCTTGGACAGGGCCCCCGGGGAGCTGTTTTTT
TRBJ1-1	TRBV5-5	-	CASSLTGLGTEAFF	TGTGCCAGCAGCCTCACAGGGTTGGGCACTGAAGCTTTCTTT